The text below deals with one T cell receptor (beta chain). Antigen unknown. Treatment meaning: about 20 received Ad26.COV2.S at low or high dose, single or two shots; 5 received placebo; per-sample allocation not given. The samples were gathered on day 63 after the first injection of vaccine or placebo. This sample is part of a study of Ad26.COV2.S vaccination and SARS-CoV-2 variants. Across the whole study: Each vaccinee took Ad26.COV2.S intramuscularly, once or twice 56 days apart.

TCRdb keeps only in-frame clones here, not all; method: immunoSEQ multiplex PCR. The data show some 340,000 clones, about 82% seen once. Broader study findings: Post-vaccination spike-specific CD8+ and CD4+ T cell responses reportedly had substantial breadth. An underestimation of total T cell responses may have resulted from the TCR breadth and depth analyses.

Germline values: CDR1 SGHTA, CDR2 FQGNSA. The CDR3 covers 14 residues. V lost 4 bases and J lost 8, with 17 bases in between. This material consisted of peripheral blood, taken in a trial of Ad26.COV2.S vaccine versus placebo. This chain connects TRBV7-2 to TRBJ1-1; D is possibly TRBD1 (5 bases). The clonotype originates from a person aged 18-65 years who received the Ad26.COV2.S COVID-19 vaccine or a placebo. The CDR3 reads CASSSYGQGREAFF. The CDR3 DNA follows: TGTGCCAGCAGCTCCTACGGACAAGGCCGCGAAGCTTTCTTT.